This TCR beta chain stems from a study of T cells in Graves' hyperthyroidism and ophthalmopathy. This clonotype was observed once. Its specificity is not known. The CDR3 has 16 residues. The germline V and J ends were trimmed by 1 base and 1 base, with 11 bases remaining between them. Germline CDR1 MGHRA, CDR2 YSYEKL. Study-level points and caveats: In the blood, most expanded thyroid clonotypes above 0.001 appeared as well.

Orbital computed tomography, thyroid ultrasound, serum thyroxine and TRAb, and clinical symptoms together informed the diagnoses. Template material for amplifying TCR beta CDR3 regions consisted of RNA transcripts. First-round RT-PCR with HTBI primers amplified the TCR CDR3 region. TCRdb reanalysed the multiplex PCR reads using MiXCR and keeps one entry per CDR3 protein. The table has 340,000 or so distinct CDR3 sequences, 18% seen once. The receptor's source is a woman in her fifties or sixties with Graves' hyperthyroidism. Sequenced sample: blood. The chain employs TRBV4-1 and TRBJ1-5, with D possibly matching TRBD1 (5 bases). This CDR3 reads CASSQGQGSSNQPQHF. DNA for the CDR3: TGCGCCAGCAGCCAAGGGCAGGGAAGCAGCAATCAGCCCCAGCATTTT.